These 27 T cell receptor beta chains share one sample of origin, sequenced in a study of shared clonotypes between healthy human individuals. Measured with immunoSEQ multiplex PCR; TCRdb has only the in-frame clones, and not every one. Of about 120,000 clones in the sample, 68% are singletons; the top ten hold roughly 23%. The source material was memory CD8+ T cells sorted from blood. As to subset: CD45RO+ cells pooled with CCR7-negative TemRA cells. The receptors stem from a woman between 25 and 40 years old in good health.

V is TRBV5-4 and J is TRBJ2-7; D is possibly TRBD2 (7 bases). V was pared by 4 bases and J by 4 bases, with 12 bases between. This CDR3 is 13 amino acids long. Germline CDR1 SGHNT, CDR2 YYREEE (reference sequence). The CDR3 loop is CASSPRGGYEQYF. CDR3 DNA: TGTGCCAGCAGCCCAAGGGGGGGTTACGAGCAGTACTTC.

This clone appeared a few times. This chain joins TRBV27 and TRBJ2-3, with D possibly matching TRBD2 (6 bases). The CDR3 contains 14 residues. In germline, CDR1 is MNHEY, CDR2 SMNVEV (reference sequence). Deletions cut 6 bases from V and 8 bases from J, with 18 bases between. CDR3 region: CASRGLDGRGTQYF. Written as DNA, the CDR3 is TGTGCCAGCAGGGGGCTGGACGGGCGGGGTACGCAGTATTTT.

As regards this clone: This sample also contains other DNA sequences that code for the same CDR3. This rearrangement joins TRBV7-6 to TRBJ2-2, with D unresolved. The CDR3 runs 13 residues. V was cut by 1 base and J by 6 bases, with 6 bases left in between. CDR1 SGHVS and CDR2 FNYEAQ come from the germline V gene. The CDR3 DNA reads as TGTGCCAGCAGCTTAGGGGCGGCCGGGGAGCTGTTTTTT. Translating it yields CASSLGAAGELFF.

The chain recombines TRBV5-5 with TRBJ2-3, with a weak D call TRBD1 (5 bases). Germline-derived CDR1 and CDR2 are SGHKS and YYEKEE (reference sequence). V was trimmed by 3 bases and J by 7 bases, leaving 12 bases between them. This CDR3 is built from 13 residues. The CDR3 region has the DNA TGTGCCAGCAGCTCACATGACAGCTATACGCAGTATTTT. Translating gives CASSSHDSYTQYF. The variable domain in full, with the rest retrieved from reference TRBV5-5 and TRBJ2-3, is DAGVTQSPTHLIKTRGQQVTLRCSPISGHKSVSWYQQVLGQGPQFIFQYYEKEERGRGNFPDRFSARQFPNYSSELNVNALLLGDSALYLCASSSHDSYTQYFGPGTRLTVL.

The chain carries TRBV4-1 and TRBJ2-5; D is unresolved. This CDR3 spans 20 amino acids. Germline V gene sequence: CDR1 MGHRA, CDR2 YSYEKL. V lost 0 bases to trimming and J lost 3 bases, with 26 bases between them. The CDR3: CASSQEPLPVEMRSEETQYF. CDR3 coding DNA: TGCGCCAGCAGCCAAGAGCCCCTCCCAGTCGAGATGAGGTCCGAAGAGACCCAGTACTTC.

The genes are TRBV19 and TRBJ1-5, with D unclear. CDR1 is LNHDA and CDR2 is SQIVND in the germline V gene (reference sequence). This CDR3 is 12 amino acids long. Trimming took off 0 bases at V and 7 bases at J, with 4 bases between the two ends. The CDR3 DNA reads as TGTGCCAGTAGTATAGACGGGCAGCCCCAGCATTTT. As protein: CASSIDGQPQHF.

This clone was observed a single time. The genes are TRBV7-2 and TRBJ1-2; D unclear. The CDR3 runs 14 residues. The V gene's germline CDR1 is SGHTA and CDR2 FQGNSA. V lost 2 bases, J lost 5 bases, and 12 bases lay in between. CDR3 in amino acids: CASSLFSQLYGYTF. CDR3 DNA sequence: TGTGCCAGCAGCTTATTCAGTCAGCTGTATGGCTACACCTTC.

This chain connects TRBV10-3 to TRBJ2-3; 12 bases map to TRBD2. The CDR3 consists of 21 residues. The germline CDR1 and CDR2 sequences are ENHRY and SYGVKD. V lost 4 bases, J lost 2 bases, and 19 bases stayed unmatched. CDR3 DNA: TGTGCCATCAGTGCTCTTCTCGAGCTAGCGGGAGGGAAAGGAGTCACAGATACGCAGTATTTT. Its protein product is CAISALLELAGGKGVTDTQYF.

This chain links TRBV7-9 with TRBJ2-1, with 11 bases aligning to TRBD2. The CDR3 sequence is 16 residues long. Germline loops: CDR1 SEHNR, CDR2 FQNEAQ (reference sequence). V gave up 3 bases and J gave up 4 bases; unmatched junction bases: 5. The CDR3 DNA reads TGTGCCAGCAGCTTTCGGACTAGCGGGCCTTACAATGAGCAGTTCTTC. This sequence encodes CASSFRTSGPYNEQFF.

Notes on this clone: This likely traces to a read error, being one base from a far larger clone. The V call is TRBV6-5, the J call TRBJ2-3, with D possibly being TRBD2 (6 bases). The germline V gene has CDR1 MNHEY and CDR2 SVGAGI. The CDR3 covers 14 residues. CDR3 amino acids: CASRGDSETDSQYF. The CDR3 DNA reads TGTGCCAGCAGGGGGGACTCTGAAACAGATTCGCAGTATTTT.

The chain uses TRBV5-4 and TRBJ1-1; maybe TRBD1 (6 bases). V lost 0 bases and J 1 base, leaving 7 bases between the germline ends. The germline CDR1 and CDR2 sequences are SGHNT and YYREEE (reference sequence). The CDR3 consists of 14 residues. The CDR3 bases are TGTGCCAGCAGCTTGGAGGGGGAGAACACTGAAGCTTTCTTT. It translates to CASSLEGENTEAFF.

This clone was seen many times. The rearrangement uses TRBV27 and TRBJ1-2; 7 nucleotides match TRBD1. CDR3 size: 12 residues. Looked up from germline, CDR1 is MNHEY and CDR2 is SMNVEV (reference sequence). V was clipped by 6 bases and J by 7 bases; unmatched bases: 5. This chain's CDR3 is CASRKTGSGYTF. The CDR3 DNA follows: TGTGCCAGCAGGAAGACAGGGTCTGGCTACACCTTC.

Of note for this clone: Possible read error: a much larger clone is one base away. The CDR3 sequence: CASSLTSGSSYEQYF. The CDR3 DNA sequence: TGTGCCAGCAGTCTTACTAGCGGGAGCTCCTACGAGCAGTACTTC. The chain links TRBV6-1 to TRBJ2-5, with 11 bases matching TRBD2. The end of the DNA is better explained by TRBJ2-7, so the J call may be wrong. CDR1 is MNHNS, CDR2 SASEGT, per germline. The CDR3 consists of 15 residues.

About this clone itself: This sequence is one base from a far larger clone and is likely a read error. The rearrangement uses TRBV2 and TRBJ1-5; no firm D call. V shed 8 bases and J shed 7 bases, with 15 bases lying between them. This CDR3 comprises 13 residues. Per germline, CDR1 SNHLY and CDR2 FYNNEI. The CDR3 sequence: CASCARDSQPQHF. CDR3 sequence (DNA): TGTGCCAGCTGTGCCAGAGATAGCCAGCCCCAGCATTTT.

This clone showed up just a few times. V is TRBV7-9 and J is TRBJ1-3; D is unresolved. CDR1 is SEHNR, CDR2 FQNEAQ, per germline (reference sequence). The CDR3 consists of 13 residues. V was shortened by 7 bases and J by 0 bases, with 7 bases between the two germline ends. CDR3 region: CASKGFSGNTIYF. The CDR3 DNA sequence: TGTGCCAGCAAGGGCTTCTCTGGAAACACCATATATTTT.

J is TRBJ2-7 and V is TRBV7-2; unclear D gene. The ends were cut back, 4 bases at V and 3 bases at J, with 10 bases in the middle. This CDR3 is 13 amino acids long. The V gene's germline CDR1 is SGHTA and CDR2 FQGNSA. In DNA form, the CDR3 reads TGTGCCAGCAGCTCCATCCTCAACTACGAGCAGTACTTC. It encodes CASSSILNYEQYF. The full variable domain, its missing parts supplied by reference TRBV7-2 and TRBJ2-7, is GAGVSQSPSNKVTEKGKDVELRCDPISGHTALYWYRQSLGQGLEFLIYFQGNSAPDKSGLPSDRFSAERTGGSVSTLTIQRTQQEDSAVYLCASSSILNYEQYFGPGTRLTVT.

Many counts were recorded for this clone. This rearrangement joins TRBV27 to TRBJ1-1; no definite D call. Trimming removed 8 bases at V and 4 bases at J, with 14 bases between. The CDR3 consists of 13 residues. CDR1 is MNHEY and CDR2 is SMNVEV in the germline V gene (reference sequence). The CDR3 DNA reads TGTGCCAGCCAAATGGGGATTGTCACTGAAGCTTTCTTT. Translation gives CASQMGIVTEAFF.

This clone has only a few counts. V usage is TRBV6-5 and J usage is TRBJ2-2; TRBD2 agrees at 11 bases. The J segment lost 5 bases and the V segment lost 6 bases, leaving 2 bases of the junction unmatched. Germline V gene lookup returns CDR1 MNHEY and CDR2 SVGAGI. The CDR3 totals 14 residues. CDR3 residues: CASRTSGKTGELFF. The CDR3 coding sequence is TGTGCCAGCAGGACTAGCGGGAAGACCGGGGAGCTGTTTTTT.

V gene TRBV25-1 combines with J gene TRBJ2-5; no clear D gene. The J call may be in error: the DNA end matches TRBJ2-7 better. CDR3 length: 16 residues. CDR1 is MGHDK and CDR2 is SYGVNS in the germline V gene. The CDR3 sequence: CASSESSPRSSYEQYF. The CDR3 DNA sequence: TGTGCCAGCAGTGAATCTTCACCCCGAAGCTCCTACGAGCAGTACTTC.

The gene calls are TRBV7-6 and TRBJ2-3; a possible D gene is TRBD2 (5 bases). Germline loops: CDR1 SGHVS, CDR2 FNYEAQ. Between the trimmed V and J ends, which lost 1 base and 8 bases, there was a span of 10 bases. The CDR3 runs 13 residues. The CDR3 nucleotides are TGTGCCAGCAGCTTAGGGACTTTCAGTACGCAGTATTTT. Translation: CASSLGTFSTQYF.

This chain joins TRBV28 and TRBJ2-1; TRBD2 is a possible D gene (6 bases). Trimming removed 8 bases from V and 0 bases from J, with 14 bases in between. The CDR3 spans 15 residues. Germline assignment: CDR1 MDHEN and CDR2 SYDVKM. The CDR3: CASRQTGSSYNEQFF. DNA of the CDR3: TGTGCCAGCCGCCAGACCGGGAGCTCCTACAATGAGCAGTTCTTC. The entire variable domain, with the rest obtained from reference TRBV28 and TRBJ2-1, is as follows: DVKVTQSSRYLVKRTGEKVFLECVQDMDHENMFWYRQDPGLGLRLIYFSYDVKMKEKGDIPEGYSVSREKKERFSLILESASTNQTSMYLCASRQTGSSYNEQFFGPGTRLTVL.

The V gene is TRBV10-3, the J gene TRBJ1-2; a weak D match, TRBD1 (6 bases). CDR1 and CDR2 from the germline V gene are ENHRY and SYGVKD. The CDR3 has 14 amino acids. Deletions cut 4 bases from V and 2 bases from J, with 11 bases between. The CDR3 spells CAISVGRGNYGYTF. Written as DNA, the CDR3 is TGTGCCATCAGTGTCGGCAGGGGCAACTATGGCTACACCTTC.

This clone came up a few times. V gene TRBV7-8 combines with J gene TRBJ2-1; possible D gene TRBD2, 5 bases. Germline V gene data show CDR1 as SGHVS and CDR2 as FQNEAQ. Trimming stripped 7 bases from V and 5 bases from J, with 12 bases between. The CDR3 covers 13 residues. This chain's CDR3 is CASTTGVHNEQFF. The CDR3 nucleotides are TGTGCCAGCACAACCGGGGTCCACAATGAGCAGTTCTTC.

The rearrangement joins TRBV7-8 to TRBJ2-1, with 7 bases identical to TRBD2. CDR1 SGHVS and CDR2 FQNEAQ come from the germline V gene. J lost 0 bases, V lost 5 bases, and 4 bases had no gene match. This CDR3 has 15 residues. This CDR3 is CASSPQRDSYNEQFF. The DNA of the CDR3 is TGTGCCAGCAGCCCCCAGCGGGACTCCTACAATGAGCAGTTCTTC.

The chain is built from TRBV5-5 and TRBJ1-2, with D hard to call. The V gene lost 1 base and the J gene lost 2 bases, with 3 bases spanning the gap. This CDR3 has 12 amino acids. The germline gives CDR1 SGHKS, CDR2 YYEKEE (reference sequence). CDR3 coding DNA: TGTGCCAGCAGCTTGCTAAACTATGGCTACACCTTC. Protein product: CASSLLNYGYTF.

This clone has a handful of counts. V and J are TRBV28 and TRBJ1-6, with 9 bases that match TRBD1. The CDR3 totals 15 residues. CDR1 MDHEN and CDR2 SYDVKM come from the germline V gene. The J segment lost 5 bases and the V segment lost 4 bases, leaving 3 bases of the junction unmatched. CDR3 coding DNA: TGTGCCAGCAGTTCGGGACAGGGAGATAATTCACCCCTCCACTTT. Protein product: CASSSGQGDNSPLHF.

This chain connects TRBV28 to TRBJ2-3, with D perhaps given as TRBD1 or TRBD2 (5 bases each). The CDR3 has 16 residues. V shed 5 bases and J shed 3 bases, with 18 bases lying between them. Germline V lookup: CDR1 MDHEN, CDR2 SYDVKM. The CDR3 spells CASSKLVRERTDTQYF. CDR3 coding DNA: TGTGCCAGCAGTAAGCTAGTCAGGGAGAGGACAGATACGCAGTATTTT.